Following are 30 T cell receptor beta chains from one sample sequenced in a study of T cells in Graves' hyperthyroidism and ophthalmopathy. There were TCR beta CDR3 regions amplified from RNA transcripts. A set of HTBI primers served as the primers for a first-round RT-PCR of the TCR CDR3. TCRdb reprocessed the multiplex PCR reads via MiXCR and lists one record per CDR3 protein. The table records about 720,000 distinct CDR3 sequences, roughly 17% of them present only once. The specimen sequenced was blood. Every receptor here comes from a young man with Graves' hyperthyroidism.

Ten or more counts support this clonotype. In DNA, the CDR3 is TGTGCCTGGAGTGACACAGGGTTAGTAGGATATTACAATGAGCAGTTCTTC. Its protein is CAWSDTGLVGYYNEQFF. This sequence joins TRBV30 and TRBJ2-1, with D possibly TRBD1 on 6 matching bases. Between the trimmed V and J ends, which lost 1 base and 4 bases, there was a span of 20 bases. Germline-derived CDR1 and CDR2 are GTSNPN and SVGIG (reference sequence). This CDR3 has 17 amino acids.

V and J are TRBV7-9 and TRBJ2-7; D tentatively fits TRBD1 or TRBD2 (5 bases each). The V end lost 0 bases, the J end lost 5 bases, and 8 bases lay between the germline ends. Germline V CDR1 and CDR2: SEHNR, FQNEAQ (reference sequence). The CDR3 is 13 amino acids. The CDR3 coding sequence is TGTGCCAGCAGCTTAGCAGGGGACCACGAGCAGTACTTC. It specifies CASSLAGDHEQYF.

This clonotype was counted ten times or more. J is TRBJ2-1 and V is TRBV24-1; 10 positions agree with TRBD2. The CDR3 has 16 residues. Trimming took 4 bases from V and 4 from J; bases not matched to a gene: 6. Germline loops: CDR1 KGHDR, CDR2 SFDVKD. Written as DNA, the CDR3 is TGTGCCACCAGTGACCCTGGTAGCGGGAGGTACAATGAGCAGTTCTTC. Amino acid sequence: CATSDPGSGRYNEQFF.

The rearrangement joins TRBV20-1 to TRBJ1-5, with D tentatively TRBD1 (6 bases). Trimming removed 3 bases from V and 7 bases from J, with 13 bases in between. The germline CDR1 and CDR2 sequences are DFQATT and SNEGSKA (reference sequence). The CDR3 totals 13 residues. As DNA, the CDR3 is TGCAGTGCTAGTGTGGCAGGGACACAGCCCCAGCATTTT. Its translation: CSASVAGTQPQHF.

This sequence joins TRBV6-1 and TRBJ1-1; no definite D call. In germline, CDR1 is MNHNS, CDR2 SASEGT. The CDR3 loop spans 16 amino acids. Deletions cut 2 bases from V and 3 bases from J, with 16 bases between. CDR3 sequence: CASSEQLGIADTEAFF. As DNA, the CDR3 is TGTGCCAGCAGTGAACAGTTGGGCATTGCGGACACTGAAGCTTTCTTT.

Comment on this clonotype: This sequence may be a read error, since a much larger clone differs from it by one base. The J gene is TRBJ2-7, the V gene TRBV2, with D tentatively TRBD2 (5 bases). The better agreement between TRBJ2-1 and the DNA end casts doubt on the J call. Germline CDR1 SNHLY, CDR2 FYNNEI. The CDR3 is made up of 15 amino acids. The CDR3 DNA follows: TGTGCCAGCAGTGAGGAGGACGAGGGTTCCTACGAGCAGTTCTTC. Translated: CASSEEDEGSYEQFF.

The genes are TRBV20-1 and TRBJ2-3, with TRBD2 matching over 7 bases. The junction had 7 bases not matched to a gene; V was cut back by 0 bases and J by 4 bases. CDR3 length equals 15 residues. Germline values: CDR1 DFQATT, CDR2 SNEGSKA (reference sequence). The CDR3 coding sequence is TGCAGTGCTAGAGATCAGCTACGGGGGGCAGATACGCAGTATTTT. This translates into CSARDQLRGADTQYF.

This clonotype was counted a few times. The V gene is TRBV19, the J gene TRBJ1-5; D is unresolved. V was trimmed by 1 base and J by 4 bases, leaving 17 bases between them. The length of the CDR3 is 17 residues. Looked up from germline, CDR1 is LNHDA and CDR2 is SQIVND (reference sequence). In DNA, the CDR3 is TGTGCCAGTAGTATAGTAACGGACCAGCCCCAGAATCAGCCCCAGCATTTT. The encoded protein is CASSIVTDQPQNQPQHF.

This clonotype was seen ten or more times. V and J are TRBV12-3 or TRBV12-4 and TRBJ1-6; a possible D gene is TRBD1 (5 bases). Trimming pared 6 bases from V and 8 bases from J, leaving 11 bases between. The CDR3 runs to 13 residues. The CDR3 protein is CASRDPRDSPLHF. Here the CDR3 DNA reads TGTGCCAGCAGGGACCCCAGGGATTCACCCCTCCACTTT.

This clonotype came up a few times. The chain is built from TRBV19 and TRBJ1-1; a possible D gene is TRBD1 (5 bases). The ends were cut back, 8 bases at V and 0 bases at J, with 7 bases in the middle. The CDR3 is made up of 12 amino acids. Germline CDR1 reads LNHDA; CDR2 reads SQIVND (reference sequence). The CDR3 sequence is CASGHVNTEAFF. CDR3 sequence (DNA): TGTGCCAGTGGACACGTGAACACTGAAGCTTTCTTT. The entire variable domain, with the rest obtained from reference TRBV19 and TRBJ1-1, is as follows: DGGITQSPKYLFRKEGQNVTLSCEQNLNHDAMYWYRQDPGQGLRLIYYSQIVNDFQKGDIAEGYSVSREKKESFPLTVTSAQKNPTAFYLCASGHVNTEAFFGQGTRLTVV.

This clonotype came up many times. The chain employs TRBV7-2 and TRBJ2-1; no firm D call. Germline V CDR1 and CDR2: SGHTA, FQGNSA. The CDR3 covers 15 residues. Trimming removed 5 bases from V and 0 bases from J, with 11 bases in between. The CDR3 DNA is TGTGCCAGCAGCGTCGTTCAGAGCTCCTACAATGAGCAGTTCTTC. Translating it yields CASSVVQSSYNEQFF.

The CDR3, as DNA: TGCGCCAGCAGAGCGGGACTAGCGGGAAACACCGGGGAGCTGTTTTTT. Its translation is CASRAGLAGNTGELFF. This chain links TRBV4-1 with TRBJ2-2; 13 bases map to TRBD2. Germline CDR1 reads MGHRA; CDR2 reads YSYEKL. The CDR3 totals 16 residues. The trim removed 6 bases at V and 2 bases at J, leaving 3 bases unmatched.

As regards this clonotype: This sequence may be a read error, since a much larger clone differs from it by one base. J is TRBJ2-1 and V is TRBV3-1, with 9 bases that match TRBD2. With 4 bases clipped from V and 12 bases from J, the junction kept 13 bases outside the gene matches. The CDR3 has 15 amino acids. CDR1 is LGHDT, CDR2 YNNKEL, per germline (reference sequence). The CDR3: CASSRLAAKVAGQFF. The CDR3 DNA follows: TGTGCCAGCAGCCGACTAGCGGCCAAGGTGGCTGGGCAGTTCTTC.

The table lists this clonotype with many counts. In DNA, the CDR3 is TGTGCCAGCAGTTACCGGGGACTAGCGGGAGGGTCCTACAATGAGCAGTTCTTC. Translated, it gives CASSYRGLAGGSYNEQFF. The chain is built from TRBV6-5 and TRBJ2-1; TRBD2 matches at 16 bases. Unmatched junction bases numbered 2, after V lost 2 bases and J lost 1 base. The CDR3 is 18 amino acids. Germline V gene data show CDR1 as MNHEY and CDR2 as SVGAGI.

In this sample, this clonotype turned up many times. The chain has TRBV6-1 and TRBJ2-1; TRBD2 matches at 10 bases. Germline values: CDR1 MNHNS, CDR2 SASEGT. Unmatched junction bases numbered 7, after V lost 2 bases and J lost 12 bases. CDR3 size: 14 residues. The CDR3 protein is CASSEYGSGRRQFF. The CDR3 DNA reads as TGTGCCAGCAGTGAATATGGTAGCGGGAGGAGGCAGTTCTTC.

As regards this clonotype: The junction does not match germline at one end; this may be a read error. The rearrangement links TRBV7-9 to TRBJ2-5; tentative D call: TRBD2 (5 bases). CDR3 size: 12 residues. Per germline, CDR1 SEHNR and CDR2 FQNEAQ (reference sequence). Written as DNA, the CDR3 is TGTGCCAGCAGCTTGGGCGGAGGACGCCAGGACTTC. Amino acids: CASSLGGGRQDF.

At least ten counts were recorded for this clonotype. The chain combines TRBV27 with TRBJ2-1; 10 nucleotides line up with TRBD1. CDR1 MNHEY and CDR2 SMNVEV come from the germline V gene (reference sequence). The CDR3 runs 14 residues. Losses at the gene ends were 1 base for V and 6 bases for J; bases not matched to a gene: 0. DNA for the CDR3: TGTGCCAGCAGTTTATGGGACAGGGGCAATGAGCAGTTCTTC. It is translated as CASSLWDRGNEQFF.

This clonotype was seen many times. V and J are TRBV28 and TRBJ1-5, with D possibly TRBD1 on 5 matching bases. The CDR3 is made up of 15 amino acids. Germline loops: CDR1 MDHEN, CDR2 SYDVKM. V was pared by 3 bases and J by 5 bases, with 14 bases between. CDR3 coding DNA: TGTGCCAGCAGTTTCAGGAGGGTGGGGGATCAGCCCCAGCATTTT. Protein sequence: CASSFRRVGDQPQHF.

The rearrangement uses TRBV20-1 and TRBJ2-3; 7 nucleotides line up with TRBD2. V was clipped by 2 bases and J by 0 bases; unmatched bases: 8. CDR3 size: 16 residues. Germline V lookup: CDR1 DFQATT, CDR2 SNEGSKA (reference sequence). This CDR3 reads CSARKKPGLSTDTQYF. The DNA for the CDR3 is TGCAGTGCTAGAAAAAAACCGGGACTAAGCACAGATACGCAGTATTTT.

This clonotype was observed at least ten times. The rearrangement links TRBV12-3 or TRBV12-4 to TRBJ2-1, with TRBD1 matching over 8 bases. This CDR3 region has 17 residues. The V gene end was trimmed by 6 bases and the J gene end by 7 bases; junction bases not matched to a gene: 17. The CDR3 reads CASSLSPGRGRGNEQFF. As DNA, the CDR3 is TGTGCCAGCAGCTTGTCCCCCGGCAGGGGGCGCGGGAATGAGCAGTTCTTC.

This clonotype was counted only a few times. The rearrangement uses TRBV29-1 and TRBJ2-4, with D perhaps TRBD2 (8 bases). The CDR3 runs to 16 residues. CDR1 is SQVTM, CDR2 ANQGSEA, per germline. V lost 6 bases and J lost 2, with 20 bases in between. The CDR3 protein is CSVRGGQLQTKNIQYF. Here the CDR3 DNA reads TGCAGCGTCCGGGGGGGACAGCTTCAAACCAAAAACATTCAGTACTTC.

In its sample, this clonotype was seen many times. This chain joins TRBV28 and TRBJ2-7; TRBD1 is a possible D gene (6 bases). Germline lookup yields CDR1 MDHEN and CDR2 SYDVKM. The V end was cut by 6 bases, the J end by 1 base, with 13 bases between. The CDR3 has 14 residues. CDR3 in amino acids: CASSRGHFSYEQYF. DNA of the CDR3: TGTGCCAGCAGCCGGGGACACTTTTCCTACGAGCAGTACTTC.

The table lists this clonotype with a few counts. The chain is built from TRBV6-2 or TRBV6-3 and TRBJ2-1; D unresolved. V dropped 4 bases and J dropped 9 bases, with 16 bases sitting between them. Germline V lookup: CDR1 MNHEY, CDR2 SVGEGT. The CDR3 loop spans 14 amino acids. CDR3 sequence: CASSSGWVRSEQFF. DNA for the CDR3: TGTGCCAGCAGTTCTGGGTGGGTCCGGAGTGAGCAGTTCTTC.

This chain links TRBV30 with TRBJ1-1; no firm D call. Germline V CDR1 and CDR2: GTSNPN, SVGIG (reference sequence). The CDR3 has 13 amino acids. Trimming removed 2 bases at V and 4 bases at J, with 11 bases between. The CDR3 DNA is TGTGCCTGGAGTCGTCCAGCGACCACTGAAGCTTTCTTT. Protein: CAWSRPATTEAFF.

Concerning this clonotype: A single base separates this from a much larger clone, so it may be a read error. The chain has TRBV2 and TRBJ2-1; a weak D match, TRBD2 (5 bases). Germline CDR1 SNHLY, CDR2 FYNNEI. The CDR3 contains 15 residues. In DNA, the CDR3 is TGTGCCAGCTTCGAGCGGACGAGCTCCTACAATGAGCAGTCCTTC. Encoded protein: CASFERTSSYNEQSF.

The sample holds many counts of this clonotype. V gene TRBV2 combines with J gene TRBJ2-7; the match to TRBD1 covers 7 bases. V trimming: 8 bases; J trimming: 4 bases; junction bases outside the gene matches: 11. The CDR3 totals 14 residues. In germline, CDR1 is SNHLY, CDR2 FYNNEI. CDR3 sequence (DNA): TGTGCCAGCGACAACCGGGACAGTGGTTACGAGCAGTACTTC. It codes for CASDNRDSGYEQYF.

The CDR3 region has the DNA TGTGCCAGCAGTGAAGGTTTGGGGTATGAGCAGTTCTTC. It specifies CASSEGLGYEQFF. The J gene is TRBJ2-1, the V gene TRBV6-1; D uncertain. The CDR3 runs 13 residues. Germline assignment: CDR1 MNHNS and CDR2 SASEGT. The V and J ends lost 1 base and 8 bases respectively, with 9 bases between them.

The chain joins TRBV20-1 to TRBJ2-2; 11 bases are a match to TRBD2. The CDR3 spans 15 residues. CDR1 and CDR2 from the germline V gene are DFQATT and SNEGSKA (reference sequence). V lost 5 bases to trimming and J lost 11 bases; unmatched junction nucleotides: 13. The CDR3 is CSAPYPGLAVGELFF. As DNA, the CDR3 is TGCAGTGCTCCCTACCCGGGACTAGCGGTCGGTGAGCTGTTTTTT.

This clonotype was seen many times. The rearrangement uses TRBV12-3 or TRBV12-4 and TRBJ2-1, with TRBD2 matching over 10 bases. With V trimmed by 5 bases and J by 4 bases, 2 bases remained unmatched. This CDR3 is 14 amino acids long. CDR3 DNA sequence: TGTGCCAGCAGTCGTAGCGGGAGGTACAATGAGCAGTTCTTC. Translated: CASSRSGRYNEQFF.

The genes are TRBV7-9 and TRBJ1-4; maybe TRBD1 (5 bases). Trimming cost V 6 bases and J 6 bases, with 14 bases left between them. Germline V gene data show CDR1 as SEHNR and CDR2 as FQNEAQ (reference sequence). The CDR3 has 14 residues. The CDR3 sequence: CASRGRQLDEKLFF. CDR3 sequence (DNA): TGTGCCAGCAGGGGCAGACAGCTAGATGAAAAACTGTTTTTT.